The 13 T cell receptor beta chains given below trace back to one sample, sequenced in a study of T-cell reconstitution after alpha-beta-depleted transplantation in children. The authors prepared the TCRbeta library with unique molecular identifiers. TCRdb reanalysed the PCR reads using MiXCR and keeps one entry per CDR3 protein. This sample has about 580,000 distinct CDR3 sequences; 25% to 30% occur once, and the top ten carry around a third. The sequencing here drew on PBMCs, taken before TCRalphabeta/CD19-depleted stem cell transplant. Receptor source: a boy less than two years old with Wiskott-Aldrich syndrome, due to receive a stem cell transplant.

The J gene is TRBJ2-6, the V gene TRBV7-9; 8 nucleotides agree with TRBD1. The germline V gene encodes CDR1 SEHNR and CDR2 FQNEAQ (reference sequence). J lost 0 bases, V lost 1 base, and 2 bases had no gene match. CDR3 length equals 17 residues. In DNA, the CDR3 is TGTGCCAGCAGCTTAGGGACAGGGAACTCTGGGGCCAACGTCCTGACTTTC. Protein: CASSLGTGNSGANVLTF.

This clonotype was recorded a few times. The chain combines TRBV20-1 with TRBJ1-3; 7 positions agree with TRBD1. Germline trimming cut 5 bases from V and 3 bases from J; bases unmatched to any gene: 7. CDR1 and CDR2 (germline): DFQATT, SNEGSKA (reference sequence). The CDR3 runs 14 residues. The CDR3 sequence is CSAPDRKIGNTIYF. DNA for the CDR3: TGCAGTGCTCCGGACAGGAAAATTGGAAACACCATATATTTT.

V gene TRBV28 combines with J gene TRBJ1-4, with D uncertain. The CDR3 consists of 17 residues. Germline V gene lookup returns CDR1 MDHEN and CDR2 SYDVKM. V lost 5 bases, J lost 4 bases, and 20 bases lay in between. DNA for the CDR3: TGTGCCAGCAGTCACCAAGCTCAGGCCTACTTTAATGAAAAACTGTTTTTT. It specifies CASSHQAQAYFNEKLFF.

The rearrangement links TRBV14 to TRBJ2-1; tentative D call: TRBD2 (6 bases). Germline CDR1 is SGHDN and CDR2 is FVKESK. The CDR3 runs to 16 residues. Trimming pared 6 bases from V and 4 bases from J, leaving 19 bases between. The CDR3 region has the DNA TGTGCCAGCAGTAAGACGACCGGGAGCGCTTACAATGAGCAGTTCTTC. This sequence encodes CASSKTTGSAYNEQFF.

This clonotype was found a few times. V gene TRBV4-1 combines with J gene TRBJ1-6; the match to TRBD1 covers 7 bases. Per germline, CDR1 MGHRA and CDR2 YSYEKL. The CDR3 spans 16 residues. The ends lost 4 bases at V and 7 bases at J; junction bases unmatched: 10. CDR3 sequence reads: CASSPDDRVQNSPLHF. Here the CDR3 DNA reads TGCGCCAGCAGCCCGGATGACAGGGTGCAAAATTCACCCCTCCACTTT.

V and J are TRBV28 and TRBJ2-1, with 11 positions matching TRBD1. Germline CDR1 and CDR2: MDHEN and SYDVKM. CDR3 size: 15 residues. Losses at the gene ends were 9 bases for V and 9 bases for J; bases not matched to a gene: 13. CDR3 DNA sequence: TGTGCCAGTACGGACAGGGGGCCCGATCAGGGTGAGCAGTTCTTC. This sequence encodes CASTDRGPDQGEQFF.

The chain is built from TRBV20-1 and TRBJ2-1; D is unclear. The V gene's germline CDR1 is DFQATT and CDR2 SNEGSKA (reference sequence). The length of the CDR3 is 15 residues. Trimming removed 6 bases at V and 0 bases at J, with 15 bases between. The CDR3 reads CSAARSDRSYNEQFF. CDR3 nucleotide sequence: TGCAGTGCGGCCAGGTCGGACCGCTCCTACAATGAGCAGTTCTTC.

The CDR3 loop reads CASSPGPRQASTDTQYF. The CDR3 bases are TGTGCCAGCAGCCCTGGGCCCAGACAGGCTAGCACAGATACGCAGTATTTT. V is TRBV5-4 and J is TRBJ2-3; D perhaps matches TRBD1 (6 bases). The CDR3 loop spans 17 amino acids. Germline assignment: CDR1 SGHNT and CDR2 YYREEE (reference sequence). V gave up 4 bases and J gave up 0 bases, with 18 bases separating them. Using reference TRBV5-4 and TRBJ2-3 for the parts outside the CDR3, the full variable domain is ETGVTQSPTHLIKTRGQQVTLRCSSQSGHNTVSWYQQALGQGPQFIFQYYREEENGRGNFPPRFSGLQFPNYSSELNVNALELDDSALYLCASSPGPRQASTDTQYFGPGTRLTVL.

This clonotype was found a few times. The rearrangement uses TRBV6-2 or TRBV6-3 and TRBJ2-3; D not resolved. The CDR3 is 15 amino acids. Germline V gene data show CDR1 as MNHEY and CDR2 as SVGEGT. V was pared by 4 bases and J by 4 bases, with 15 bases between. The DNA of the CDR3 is TGTGCCAGCAGTTCTGGCAGCATTCAGGCAGATACGCAGTATTTT. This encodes CASSSGSIQADTQYF.

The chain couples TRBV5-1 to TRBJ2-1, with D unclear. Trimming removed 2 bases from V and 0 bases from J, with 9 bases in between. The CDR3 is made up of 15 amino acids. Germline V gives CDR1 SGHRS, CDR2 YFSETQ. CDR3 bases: TGCGCCAGCAGCTTCGCCGAGAGCTCCTACAATGAGCAGTTCTTC. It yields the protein CASSFAESSYNEQFF.

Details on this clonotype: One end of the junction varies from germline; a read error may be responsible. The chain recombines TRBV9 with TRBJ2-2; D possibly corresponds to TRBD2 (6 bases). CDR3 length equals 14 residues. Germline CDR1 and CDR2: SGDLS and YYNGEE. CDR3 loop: CASREGTKTGELFF. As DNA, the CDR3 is TGTGCCAGCAGGGAGGGTACGAAGACCGGGGAGCTGTTTTTT.

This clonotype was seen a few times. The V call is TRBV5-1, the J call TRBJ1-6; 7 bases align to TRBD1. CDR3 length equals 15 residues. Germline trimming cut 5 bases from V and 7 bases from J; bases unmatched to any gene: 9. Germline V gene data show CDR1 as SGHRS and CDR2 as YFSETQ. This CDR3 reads CASSLPGQTNSPLHF. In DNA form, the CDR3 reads TGCGCCAGCAGTTTACCGGGACAGACGAATTCACCCCTCCACTTT.

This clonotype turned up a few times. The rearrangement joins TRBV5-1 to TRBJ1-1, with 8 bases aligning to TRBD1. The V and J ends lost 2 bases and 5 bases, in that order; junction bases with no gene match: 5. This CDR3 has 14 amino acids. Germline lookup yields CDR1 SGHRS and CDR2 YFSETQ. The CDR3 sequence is CASSLITGGTEAFF. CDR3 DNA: TGCGCCAGCAGCTTAATAACAGGGGGAACTGAAGCTTTCTTT.